These T cell receptor beta chains were read from a single sample in a study of cytomegalovirus exposure and HLA in healthy donors. Using immunoSEQ multiplex PCR, the repertoire was profiled, and TCRdb retains in-frame clones only, with some absent. The specimen's table records approximately 140,000 clones. The sample was PBMCs. The receptors originated from a woman under 30 in good health and CMV-seronegative. The CDR3 runs from the conserved cysteine through the conserved F or W. D genes are given only for firm matches.

j_call | d_call | cdr3_length | v_call | cdr3_nt | cdr3_aa
TRBJ2-5 | TRBD1 | 14 | TRBV11-3 | TGTGCCAGCCGAGATCGCAGGGGGCAAGAGACCCAGTACTTC | CASRDRRGQETQYF
TRBJ1-2 | TRBD1 | 16 | TRBV5-4 | TGTGCCAGCAGCTTGTGGGGGACAGTGTCGGCCTATGGCTACACCTTC | CASSLWGTVSAYGYTF
TRBJ1-1 | TRBD1 | 16 | TRBV19 | TGTGCCAGTAATCGGGGACAGGAGTGGGAGAACACTGAAGCTTTCTTT | CASNRGQEWENTEAFF
TRBJ2-5 | TRBD1 | 15 | TRBV5-1 | TGCGCCAGCAGTGGTGGTGGACAGGGAAAAGAGACCCAGTACTTC | CASSGGGQGKETQYF
TRBJ2-2 | TRBD2 | 16 | TRBV4-1 | TGCGCCAGCAGCCGGAATGCGGGAGGGCCCACCGGGGAGCTGTTTTTT | CASSRNAGGPTGELFF
TRBJ2-1 | . | 14 | TRBV6-1 | TGTGCCAGCAGTGCGGGACTTCAGGTTGGTGAGCAGTTCTTC | CASSAGLQVGEQFF
TRBJ2-1 | TRBD2 | 17 | TRBV19 | TGTGCCAGTAGTACCCTATGGGGAGGGAGGGCCCCCAATGAGCAGTTCTTC | CASSTLWGGRAPNEQFF
TRBJ2-1 | TRBD2 | 15 | TRBV9 | TGTGCCAGCAGCGTAAGCGGGGACTCCTACAATGAGCAGTTCTTC | CASSVSGDSYNEQFF
TRBJ1-2 | . | 12 | TRBV2 | TGTGCCAGCAGCCCCGGTCCTTATGGCTACACCTTC | CASSPGPYGYTF
TRBJ1-1 | TRBD1 | 14 | TRBV5-1 | TGCGCCAGCTCCTGGACAGGGGATAGCGCTGAAGCTTTCTTT | CASSWTGDSAEAFF
TRBJ2-6 | TRBD1 | 15 | TRBV7-9 | TGTGCCAGCAGCTTCACAGGGGTTGGGGCCAACGTCCTGACTTTC | CASSFTGVGANVLTF
TRBJ2-3 | TRBD2 | 16 | TRBV30 | TGTGCCTGGAGTTCCTCCTTTAGCGGGAACACAGATACGCAGTATTTT | CAWSSSFSGNTDTQYF
TRBJ2-7 | . | 15 | TRBV5-1 | TGCGCCAGCAGCTTGGACAGCTTTCCATCCTACGAGCAGTACTTC | CASSLDSFPSYEQYF
TRBJ1-2 | . | 16 | TRBV19 | TGTGCCAGTAGTATCCCCGGGCAGGGGATAACCTATGGCTACACCTTC | CASSIPGQGITYGYTF
TRBJ2-3 | TRBD2 | 15 | TRBV6-4 | TGTGCCAGCAGTTTGCTAGCGGGAAGGTCAGATACGCAGTATTTT | CASSLLAGRSDTQYF
TRBJ2-5 | . | 17 | TRBV5-6 | TGTGCCAGCAGCCGAGCGACGGGACATAATCTGGGGGAGACCCAGTACTTC | CASSRATGHNLGETQYF
TRBJ2-7 | TRBD2 | 18 | TRBV10-2 | TGCGCCAGCAGTGATGCTAGCGGGATACCCCTCCTTTCCTACGAGCAGTACTTC | CASSDASGIPLLSYEQYF
TRBJ1-3 | TRBD1 | 15 | TRBV2 | TGTGCCAGCAGGCCCAGGGACAGGGCTGGAAACACCATATATTTT | CASRPRDRAGNTIYF
TRBJ2-3 | . | 14 | TRBV5-4 | TGTGCCAGCAGCTCATCTAGTTACACAGATACGCAGTATTTT | CASSSSSYTDTQYF
TRBJ2-7 | TRBD2 | 16 | TRBV4-1 | TGCGCCAGCAGCCAAGGACTAGCGGGAGCAATCTACGAGCAGTACTTC | CASSQGLAGAIYEQYF
TRBJ2-7 | TRBD2 | 14 | TRBV29-1 | TGCAGCGTGGAAACCGGGACTAGCGGGAAAGAGCAGTACTTC | CSVETGTSGKEQYF
TRBJ2-6 | . | 16 | TRBV9 | TGTGCCAGCAGCGTAGCATCCAGCTCTGGGGCCAACGTCCTGACTTTC | CASSVASSSGANVLTF
TRBJ2-2 | . | 16 | TRBV18 | TGTGCCAGCTCACCAATCATGGCTGCAAACACCGGGGAGCTGTTTTTT | CASSPIMAANTGELFF
TRBJ2-1 | TRBD2 | 15 | TRBV30 | TGTGCCTGGAGTGTAGGTGCTAGCGGGAGAAATGAGCAGTTCTTC | CAWSVGASGRNEQFF
TRBJ2-3 | TRBD2 | 15 | TRBV7-3 | TGTGCCAGCAGCTGGACTAGCGGGGGTGCAGATACGCAGTATTTT | CASSWTSGGADTQYF
TRBJ2-2 | . | 14 | TRBV7-8 | TGTGCCAGCAGCTTTAATAGTGTTATGGGGGAGCTGTTTTTT | CASSFNSVMGELFF
TRBJ1-1 | . | 15 | TRBV18 | TGCGCCAGCTCACCATTCCCCAGGGAGAACACTGAAGCTTTCTTT | CASSPFPRENTEAFF
TRBJ2-5 | TRBD2 | 17 | TRBV5-1 | TGCGCCAGCAGCTACCCCCCTGATGGGGGGGAACAAGAGACCCAGTACTTC | CASSYPPDGGEQETQYF
TRBJ2-3 | TRBD2 | 19 | TRBV19 | TGTGCCAGTAGTATAGCGTTAGGGACTAGCGGGAGTTCTGCAGATACGCAGTATTTT | CASSIALGTSGSSADTQYF
TRBJ1-5 | . | 14 | TRBV6-1 | TGTGCCAGCAGTGTAGGGGATAGCAATCAGCCCCAGCATTTT | CASSVGDSNQPQHF
TRBJ2-7 | . | 14 | TRBV21-1 | TGTGCCAGCAGCAAAGTGGAGACCGCCCACGAGCAGTACTTC | CASSKVETAHEQYF